These 28 T cell receptor beta chains originate from one sample sequenced in a study of cytomegalovirus exposure and HLA in healthy donors. The PCR made use of 60 Vbeta and 13 Jbeta primers. Some clones are missing from TCRdb's copy, which holds only in-frame ones; the method was immunoSEQ multiplex PCR. The table for this sample gives 200,000 to 250,000 clones. The sequenced sample consisted of PBMCs. These receptors all stem from a girl between 2 and 10 years old in good health and CMV-seropositive.

The rearrangement links TRBV6-1 to TRBJ1-5, with no clear D. The CDR3 has 13 amino acids. V gave up 7 bases and J gave up 6 bases, with 13 bases separating them. Germline lookup yields CDR1 MNHNS and CDR2 SASEGT. In DNA form, the CDR3 reads TGTGCCAGCATAGTCGGGGTGGGTCAGCCCCAGCATTTT. It yields the protein CASIVGVGQPQHF.

V is TRBV28 and J is TRBJ2-7; 9 bases map to TRBD1. Germline V gene lookup returns CDR1 MDHEN and CDR2 SYDVKM. This CDR3 has 14 amino acids. With 5 bases clipped from V and 5 bases from J, the junction kept 7 bases outside the gene matches. The CDR3 DNA follows: TGTGCCAGCAGTGCCGGGGACAGGGTCCACGAGCAGTACTTC. Amino acids: CASSAGDRVHEQYF.

The V and J genes are TRBV5-8 and TRBJ2-6, with TRBD1 matching 7 bases. Germline trimming cut 0 bases from V and 2 bases from J; bases unmatched to any gene: 11. Germline V lookup: CDR1 SGHTS, CDR2 YDEGEE. The CDR3 has 19 residues. CDR3 amino acids: CASSLERGQGVAGANVLTF. CDR3 DNA sequence: TGTGCCAGCAGCTTGGAAAGAGGCCAGGGGGTAGCTGGGGCCAACGTCCTGACTTTC.

The V gene is TRBV14, the J gene TRBJ2-1; D remains ambiguous. The germline V and J ends were trimmed by 1 base and 0 bases, with 10 bases remaining between them. The CDR3 spans 16 residues. Germline V gene lookup returns CDR1 SGHDN and CDR2 FVKESK. The DNA of the CDR3 is TGTGCCAGCAGCCAAGGGAAACGGAGCTCCTACAATGAGCAGTTCTTC. Encoded protein: CASSQGKRSSYNEQFF.

This chain joins TRBV19 and TRBJ1-2; D may be TRBD1 (6 bases). In germline, CDR1 is LNHDA, CDR2 SQIVND (reference sequence). Trimming took off 10 bases at V and 3 bases at J, with 24 bases between the two ends. There are 16 residues in the CDR3. CDR3 in DNA: TGTGCCACCTCTGGCGTAACGGGCAGGGGCTACTATGGCTACACCTTC. Its protein is CATSGVTGRGYYGYTF.

The rearrangement links TRBV6-5 to TRBJ2-7, with D hard to call. V dropped 0 bases and J dropped 3 bases, with 12 bases sitting between them. Germline V gives CDR1 MNHEY, CDR2 SVGAGI. The CDR3 extends over 15 amino acids. The DNA for the CDR3 is TGTGCCAGCAGTTACTCGAGGTACGGGTTCTACGAGCAGTACTTC. This gives the protein CASSYSRYGFYEQYF.

The chain couples TRBV19 to TRBJ2-2; 11 nucleotides align to TRBD2. The CDR3 sequence is 20 residues long. CDR1 LNHDA and CDR2 SQIVND come from the germline V gene (reference sequence). The V gene end was trimmed by 5 bases and the J gene end by 4 bases; junction bases not matched to a gene: 18. As DNA, the CDR3 is TGTGCCAGTAGTTACTCCGGAACTAGCGGGAGTATCTTTGGCACCGGGGAGCTGTTTTTT. Encoded protein: CASSYSGTSGSIFGTGELFF.

The J gene is TRBJ1-6, the V gene TRBV27; no clear D. CDR3 length equals 15 residues. Trimming shortened V by 5 bases and J by 0 bases, and 8 bases separated the two germline ends. Germline CDR1 and CDR2: MNHEY and SMNVEV (reference sequence). The CDR3 DNA follows: TGTGCCAGCAGTGGCGGGAGCTCCTATAATTCACCCCTCCACTTT. Translating it yields CASSGGSSYNSPLHF.

The chain uses TRBV5-1 and TRBJ2-7; D may be TRBD2 (6 bases). The germline CDR1 and CDR2 sequences are SGHRS and YFSETQ. The CDR3 is 17 amino acids. Trimming pared 7 bases from V and 0 bases from J, leaving 23 bases between. The CDR3, as DNA: TGCGCCAGCCGGTTATCTTCTTCGGGAGCCTACTCCTACGAGCAGTACTTC. Residues: CASRLSSSGAYSYEQYF. The full variable domain, in which reference TRBV5-1 and TRBJ2-7 provide the parts outside the CDR3, is KAGVTQTPRYLIKTRGQQVTLSCSPISGHRSVSWYQQTPGQGLQFLFEYFSETQRNKGNFPGRFSGRQFSNSRSEMNVSTLELGDSALYLCASRLSSSGAYSYEQYFGPGTRLTVT.

This sequence joins TRBV19 and TRBJ1-1; no clear D gene. CDR3 size: 11 residues. CDR1 LNHDA and CDR2 SQIVND come from the germline V gene (reference sequence). V lost 6 bases to trimming and J lost 7 bases, with 9 bases between them. DNA of the CDR3: TGTGCCAGTAGCTGGGCCGTTGAAGCTTTCTTT. Translation gives CASSWAVEAFF.

For the CDR3, the DNA is TGTGCCAGCAGCCAAGATGTTCCCCATAATTTCGGTCGCACTGAAGCTTTCTTT. Its translation: CASSQDVPHNFGRTEAFF. V usage is TRBV4-2 and J usage is TRBJ1-1, with D hard to call. Germline CDR1 is LGHNA and CDR2 is YNFKEQ. The CDR3 length is 18 residues. Trimming stripped 0 bases from V and 4 bases from J, with 21 bases between.

The chain employs TRBV12-5 and TRBJ2-3; 14 bases are shared with TRBD2. CDR1 and CDR2 from the germline V gene are LGHNT and FRNRAP. Trimming removed 4 bases from V and 3 bases from J; junction bases left unmatched: 24. This CDR3 spans 23 amino acids. Here the CDR3 DNA reads TGTGCTAGTGGTTCCTCAAACCCCCGACTAGCGGGAGGGCAATTGCCGCATACAGATACGCAGTATTTT. Its protein is CASGSSNPRLAGGQLPHTDTQYF. Filled out from reference TRBV12-5 and TRBJ2-3, the complete variable domain reads DARVTQTPRHKVTEMGQEVTMRCQPILGHNTVFWYRQTMMQGLELLAYFRNRAPLDDSGMPKDRFSAEMPDATLATLKIQPSEPRDSAVYFCASGSSNPRLAGGQLPHTDTQYFGPGTRLTVL.

The V gene is TRBV7-2, the J gene TRBJ1-1; 9 bases are shared with TRBD1. Trimming took 5 bases from V and 2 from J; bases not matched to a gene: 3. The CDR3 covers 14 residues. Germline CDR1 is SGHTA and CDR2 is FQGNSA. The CDR3 is CASSRDRANTEAFF. CDR3 DNA: TGTGCCAGCAGCCGGGACAGGGCTAACACTGAAGCTTTCTTT.

The genes are TRBV6-5 and TRBJ2-1, with 7 bases that match TRBD2. The CDR3 totals 16 residues. Germline CDR1 reads MNHEY; CDR2 reads SVGAGI. V trimming: 2 bases; J trimming: 2 bases; junction bases outside the gene matches: 6. In DNA form, the CDR3 reads TGTGCCAGCAGTTACACGGGCGGGAGTGCCTACAATGAGCAGTTCTTC. It yields the protein CASSYTGGSAYNEQFF.

The chain employs TRBV5-1 and TRBJ2-5; D call uncertain. Trimming took 3 bases from V and 5 from J, leaving 17 bases between them. The CDR3 loop spans 15 amino acids. Germline V gene data show CDR1 as SGHRS and CDR2 as YFSETQ. CDR3 amino acids: CASSYSRNVMETQYF. CDR3 sequence (DNA): TGCGCCAGCAGCTATAGCCGCAACGTTATGGAGACCCAGTACTTC.

The chain carries TRBV11-2 and TRBJ1-4; a weak D match, TRBD1 (6 bases). Trimming shortened V by 5 bases and J by 4 bases, and 14 bases separated the two germline ends. The germline V gene has CDR1 SGHAT and CDR2 FQNNGV. The CDR3 length is 15 residues. The DNA for the CDR3 is TGTGCCAGCAGCCCAAACGGACAGATTAATGAAAAACTGTTTTTT. Its protein product is CASSPNGQINEKLFF. The full variable domain, with the rest looked up from reference TRBV11-2 and TRBJ1-4, is EAGVAQSPRYKIIEKRQSVAFWCNPISGHATLYWYQQILGQGPKLLIQFQNNGVVDDSQLPKDRFSAERLKGVDSTLKIQPAKLEDSAVYLCASSPNGQINEKLFFGSGTQLSVL.

V usage is TRBV13 and J usage is TRBJ2-7, with TRBD2 identical over 9 bases. The CDR3 length is 15 residues. V was pared by 5 bases and J by 2 bases, with 7 bases of the junction left unmatched. Germline-derived CDR1 and CDR2 are PRHDT and FYEKMQ (reference sequence). For the CDR3, the DNA is TGTGCCAGCAGCCCACGTAGCGGGAGTGCCTACGAGCAGTACTTC. Its protein is CASSPRSGSAYEQYF.

The genes are TRBV28 and TRBJ2-7; 8 nucleotides agree with TRBD2. The V and J ends lost 2 bases and 10 bases, in that order; junction bases with no gene match: 13. Germline assignment: CDR1 MDHEN and CDR2 SYDVKM. The CDR3 loop spans 15 amino acids. The CDR3 spells CASSLTPSSGSSQYF. The CDR3 DNA follows: TGTGCCAGCAGTTTAACCCCCTCAAGCGGGAGTAGTCAGTACTTC. Full variable domain (missing parts from reference TRBV28 and TRBJ2-7): DVKVTQSSRYLVKRTGEKVFLECVQDMDHENMFWYRQDPGLGLRLIYFSYDVKMKEKGDIPEGYSVSREKKERFSLILESASTNQTSMYLCASSLTPSSGSSQYFGPGTRLTVT.

A note on this clone: One end of the junction varies from germline; a read error may be responsible. The V gene is TRBV6-5, the J gene TRBJ2-2, with TRBD1 matching 7 bases. The CDR3 spans 15 residues. Per the germline V gene, CDR1 is MNHEY and CDR2 is SVGAGI. In DNA, the CDR3 is TGTGCCGGCAGCTACGGACAGGTCAACACCGGGGAGCTGTTTTTT. Its translation: CAGSYGQVNTGELFF.

The V and J genes are TRBV7-2 and TRBJ2-7; tentatively, D is TRBD1 (6 bases). The CDR3 length is 14 residues. Trimming removed 5 bases at V and 5 bases at J, with 16 bases between. CDR1 and CDR2 from the germline V gene are SGHTA and FQGNSA. DNA of the CDR3: TGTGCCAGCAGCCGCCAGACAGGTCGCGACGAGCAGTACTTC. This translates into CASSRQTGRDEQYF.

The chain joins TRBV4-2 to TRBJ1-1; D is unresolved. Per germline, CDR1 LGHNA and CDR2 YNFKEQ. V was pared by 1 base and J by 4 bases, with 13 bases between. The CDR3 is made up of 15 amino acids. Here the CDR3 reads CASSQGEGGGTEAFF. CDR3 DNA: TGTGCCAGCAGCCAAGGTGAGGGTGGTGGCACTGAAGCTTTCTTT.

The rearrangement links TRBV9 to TRBJ2-5; 10 bases are shared with TRBD2. The tail of the sequence fits TRBJ2-7 better, so the J call may be wrong. CDR1 and CDR2 (germline): SGDLS, YYNGEE. The CDR3 is 15 amino acids. The CDR3 region has the DNA TGTGCCAGCAGCGTAGGGTCTAGCGGGAGCTACGAGCAGTACTTC. Translating it yields CASSVGSSGSYEQYF.

In the case of this clone: A junction boundary mismatches the germline segment, possibly from a read error. The rearrangement uses TRBV13 and TRBJ1-1; tentative D call: TRBD1 (6 bases). CDR1 and CDR2 (germline): PRHDT, FYEKMQ (reference sequence). This CDR3 has 14 amino acids. In DNA form, the CDR3 reads TGTGCCAGCAGCCTAGGACCGGGGGGCGCTGAAGCTTTCTTT. Encoded protein: CASSLGPGGAEAFF.

The chain combines TRBV13 with TRBJ2-5, with 9 bases identical to TRBD1. CDR3 size: 16 residues. CDR1 PRHDT and CDR2 FYEKMQ come from the germline V gene (reference sequence). Trimming removed 5 bases from V and 3 bases from J; junction bases left unmatched: 10. CDR3 region: CASSLPGTGTKETQYF. CDR3 nucleotides: TGTGCCAGCAGCCTACCCGGGACAGGGACTAAAGAGACCCAGTACTTC. Using reference TRBV13 and TRBJ2-5 for the parts outside the CDR3, the full variable domain is AAGVIQSPRHLIKEKRETATLKCYPIPRHDTVYWYQQGPGQDPQFLISFYEKMQSDKGSIPDRFSAQQFSDYHSELNMSSLELGDSALYFCASSLPGTGTKETQYFGPGTRLLVL.

The rearrangement uses TRBV11-2 and TRBJ2-7, with D uncertain. V was pared by 5 bases and J by 2 bases, with 13 bases between. The germline CDR1 and CDR2 sequences are SGHAT and FQNNGV. The CDR3 covers 14 residues. CDR3 amino acids: CASSPPGQTYEQYF. The CDR3 DNA reads as TGTGCCAGCAGCCCCCCTGGGCAGACCTACGAGCAGTACTTC.

The chain has TRBV5-6 and TRBJ2-7; TRBD1 aligns across 11 bases. Unmatched junction bases numbered 8, after V lost 1 base and J lost 5 bases. From germline, CDR1 is SGHDT and CDR2 YYEEEE. This CDR3 contains 16 residues. CDR3 coding DNA: TGTGCCAGCAGCTTGAAAGGGACAGGGGGACGGAACGAGCAGTACTTC. It yields the protein CASSLKGTGGRNEQYF.

Here the CDR3 DNA reads TGTGCCAGCAGGGAGATACTAGCGGGATTAGGCGAGCAGTACTTC. Translation gives CASREILAGLGEQYF. The chain carries TRBV28 and TRBJ2-7; 10 bases are shared with TRBD2. The CDR3 is 15 residues long. Germline CDR1 MDHEN, CDR2 SYDVKM. V was pared by 6 bases and J by 6 bases, with 11 bases of the junction left unmatched.

V and J are TRBV7-6 and TRBJ2-7, with 8 bases aligning to TRBD2. Germline trimming cut 7 bases from V and 4 bases from J; bases unmatched to any gene: 9. The CDR3 is 14 amino acids. Germline CDR1 reads SGHVS; CDR2 reads FNYEAQ. The CDR3 nucleotides read TGTGCCAGCAACGGCGGGGGGATAGGGTACGAGCAGTACTTC. This gives the protein CASNGGGIGYEQYF.